A selection of T cell receptor beta chains follows, all from one sample in a study of shared clonotypes between healthy human individuals. Some clones are missing from TCRdb's copy, which holds only in-frame ones; the method was immunoSEQ multiplex PCR. The sample shows some 690,000 clones, 90% of them seen only once. The sequencing input was memory CD8+ T cells from PBMCs. These receptors came from a man between 18 and 35 years old in good health. Some clones in this sample may be carry-over from other donors' samples. The CDR3 runs from the conserved cysteine through the conserved F or W. A D gene is named only where the DNA matches it firmly. The size of a clone is reported for some rows only, either as once, few or many, or as a class for expanded clones.

15	TRBV9	TRBD2	TRBJ2-7	.	CASSVSSGRGYEQYF	TGTGCCAGCAGCGTTTCTAGCGGGAGAGGCTACGAGCAGTACTTC
17	TRBV7-9	.	TRBJ2-1	.	CASSSKWSASSYNEQFF	TGTGCCAGCAGCTCCAAGTGGTCTGCGAGCTCCTACAATGAGCAGTTCTTC
15	TRBV4-1	TRBD2	TRBJ2-7	.	CASSVQPGEGYEQYF	TGCGCCAGCAGCGTTCAGCCGGGGGAGGGCTACGAGCAGTACTTC
14	TRBV27	TRBD1	TRBJ2-7	once	CASSFRGKPYEQYF	TGTGCCAGCAGTTTCAGGGGGAAGCCCTACGAGCAGTACTTC
14	TRBV6-1	.	TRBJ2-1	once	CASTGLGIYNEQFF	TGTGCCAGCACGGGGTTGGGCATTTACAATGAGCAGTTCTTC
13	TRBV4-2	.	TRBJ2-3	.	CASSRATRDTQYF	TGTGCCAGCAGCCGCGCGACTAGAGATACGCAGTATTTT
12	TRBV7-9	.	TRBJ2-7	.	CASSGGLYEQYF	TGTGCCAGCAGCGGGGGACTCTACGAGCAGTACTTC
15	TRBV7-9	TRBD2	TRBJ2-5	.	CASSFLAGGPETQYF	TGTGCCAGCAGCTTCCTAGCGGGAGGGCCTGAGACCCAGTACTTC
14	TRBV4-1	.	TRBJ2-7	.	CASSQVKGGGEQYF	TGCGCCAGCAGCCAAGTTAAGGGAGGGGGCGAGCAGTACTTC
15	TRBV7-3	.	TRBJ2-7	.	CASSRAGEAYYEQYF	TGTGCCAGCAGCCGAGCAGGGGAAGCCTACTACGAGCAGTACTTC
16	TRBV19	TRBD1	TRBJ1-5	once	CASSTHTGGRNQPQHF	TGTGCCAGTAGTACCCACACAGGGGGCCGCAATCAGCCCCAGCATTTT
14	TRBV27	.	TRBJ1-2	.	CASSYREGSYGYTF	TGTGCCAGCAGTTACAGGGAGGGAAGCTATGGCTACACCTTC